The 6 T cell receptor delta chains below were found in one sample sequenced in a study of γδ T cells in repeated Plasmodium falciparum infection. Flow sorting of PBMC yielded separate Vgamma9/Vdelta2+ and Vdelta2-negative gammadelta T cell populations for bulk repertoire analysis. TCRdb ran CATT on the multiplex PCR reads. Of roughly 93,000 delta-chain clones listed, more than 0.85% are singletons. The sequenced material came from gamma-delta T cells from blood. Source of these receptors: a pool of human donors (malaria-infected and uninfected, not separated).

Remarks on this clone: The TCRdb protein comes from a much larger clone and disagrees with this DNA's translation at residue 5, likely due to a read error; the protein given here is derived from the DNA. The chain has TRDV1 and TRDJ1, with D possibly being TRDD2 (6 bases). This CDR3 has 26 residues. Germline V lookup: CDR1 TSWWSYY, CDR2 QGS. Trimming stripped 4 bases from V and 4 bases from J, with 49 bases between. CDR3 nucleotide sequence: TGTGCTCTTGGGGGACTGCGCGGCCTTCCCCAAGCATCAGGGACCTGTGTTACCCTGACCTACGATAAACTCATCTTT. Protein: CALGGLRGLPQASGTCVTLTYDKLIF.

As regards this clone: TCRdb's protein, taken from a much larger clone, differs from this DNA's translation at residue 3, likely owing to a read error; the protein displayed comes from the DNA. The chain joins TRDV2 to TRDJ1; 8 bases are shared with TRDD3. The J gene was not available in TCRdb and was assigned here by matching the DNA to germline segments. This CDR3 spans 16 amino acids. The germline gives CDR1 GEAIGNYY, CDR2 EKD. CDR3 protein: CARDESTGGSPDKLIF. As DNA, the CDR3 is TGTGCCCGTGACGAATCCACTGGGGGCTCACCCGATAAACTCATCTTT.

A word on this clone: For this DNA, TCRdb reports the protein of a much larger clone, which diverges at residue 12, most likely from a read error; the protein presented here is translated directly from the DNA. The J gene is TRDJ1, the V gene TRDV2; TRDD3 aligns across 10 bases. The J gene was missing in TCRdb and was found by matching the end of the DNA to germline. The CDR3 is made up of 18 amino acids. V trimming: 0 bases; J trimming: 0 bases; junction bases outside the gene matches: 9. Germline V gives CDR1 GEAIGNYY, CDR2 EKD. CDR3 sequence: CACDTVMMGDTDTDKLIF. The DNA of the CDR3 is TGTGCCTGTGACACCGTAATGATGGGGGATACAGACACCGATAAACTCATCTTT.

The table lists this clone with many counts. This sequence is one base from a far larger clone and is likely a read error. This sample also contains other DNA sequences that code for the same CDR3. This chain joins TRDV2 and TRDJ3; 8 positions match TRDD3. TCRdb does not report a J gene; here it was assigned by matching the DNA to germline references. The CDR3 has 18 amino acids. Trimming took 4 bases from V and 2 from J; bases not matched to a gene: 9. Germline V CDR1 and CDR2: GEAIGNYY, EKD. DNA of the CDR3: TGTGCCTGTGATTATGGGGGATCCCAGGCCTGGGACACCCGACAGATGTTTTTC. Translating it yields CACDYGGSQAWDTRQMFF.

This clone qualifies as medium-sized. Other DNA sequences in this specimen translate into the identical CDR3. This chain links TRDV1 with TRDJ1; 10 bases match TRDD3. The germline gives CDR1 TSWWSYY, CDR2 QGS. V lost 1 base to trimming and J lost 2 bases; unmatched junction nucleotides: 10. The CDR3 has 18 residues. The CDR3 region is CALGERFQILGDTDKLIF. The CDR3, as DNA: TGTGCTCTTGGGGAACGATTCCAAATACTGGGGGATACCGATAAACTCATCTTT.

This clone was observed a handful of times. With a far larger clone one base away, a read error is the likely cause. This specimen includes other DNA sequences encoding the same CDR3. V gene TRDV2 combines with J gene TRDJ1; maybe TRDD3 (5 bases). No J gene was available from TCRdb, and it was assigned here by a germline match of the DNA. Germline CDR1 GEAIGNYY, CDR2 EKD. The CDR3 has 15 amino acids. This CDR3 reads CACDTGDQYTDKLIF. The CDR3 region has the DNA TGCGCCTGTGACACCGGGGACCAGTACACCGATAAACTCATCTTT.